One sample yielded the 9 T cell receptor beta chains listed below, sequenced in a study of T cell repertoires in cytomegalovirus infection (dated by TCRdb to about 2019). In light of the paper, this sample's treatment or condition label describes: in vitro stimulation with specific CMV peptide epitopes to enrich CMV-specific T cells. TCRdb names Illumina HiSeq 1500 as the instrument used. TCRdb reanalyzed the raw reads on its own, using fastp at Q25 for trimming and MiXCR for clone calling, and kept in-frame beta chains. CDR3 protein duplicates are merged, each entry listing the most common genes and DNA. This sample lists roughly 920,000 distinct CDR3 sequences; around a third were detected once. Of the sample, 11% to 15% falls within the top ten clones. Their antigens remain unidentified. Sequencing used cultured CD8+ T cells from PBMCs, obtained from culture after CMV antigen stimulation. The receptors here all came from a human donor in good health (CMV status not recorded). Some clones in this sample may be carry-over from other donors' samples.

This clonotype has more than one count but fewer than ten. The chain is built from TRBV4-1 and TRBJ1-5, with D uncertain. Trimming removed 1 base at V and 5 bases at J, with 6 bases between. CDR1 and CDR2 (germline): MGHRA, YSYEKL. This CDR3 comprises 13 residues. CDR3 nucleotides: TGCGCCAGCAGCCAAGTCGGTGATCAGCCCCAGCATTTT. It codes for CASSQVGDQPQHF.

In its sample, this clonotype was seen a few times. The chain carries TRBV5-4 and TRBJ1-1; D gene unclear. Germline values: CDR1 SGHNT, CDR2 YYREEE (reference sequence). The CDR3 totals 14 residues. Between the trimmed V and J ends, which lost 0 bases and 4 bases, there was a span of 10 bases. CDR3 amino acids: CASSLGPRSTEAFF. Written as DNA, the CDR3 is TGTGCCAGCAGCTTGGGTCCCCGGTCCACTGAAGCTTTCTTT.

This clonotype showed up just once. This chain uses TRBV9 with TRBJ2-7; D is undetermined. The germline gives CDR1 SGDLS, CDR2 YYNGEE. This CDR3 region has 14 residues. Trimming stripped 0 bases from V and 4 bases from J, with 11 bases between. This CDR3 reads CASSVVPMSYEQYF. CDR3 DNA: TGTGCCAGCAGCGTAGTGCCTATGAGTTACGAGCAGTACTTC.

J is TRBJ1-5 and V is TRBV5-6; D is perhaps TRBD1 (6 bases). V was cut by 0 bases and J by 5 bases, with 15 bases left in between. CDR1 is SGHDT and CDR2 is YYEEEE in the germline V gene. The CDR3 length is 16 residues. CDR3 sequence reads: CASSLGTDRLDQPQHF. CDR3 nucleotides: TGTGCCAGCAGCTTGGGTACGGACAGATTAGATCAGCCCCAGCATTTT.

This clonotype was seen more than once but under ten times. The chain has TRBV7-9 and TRBJ2-2; D remains ambiguous. Trimming shortened V by 4 bases and J by 8 bases, and 17 bases separated the two germline ends. CDR1 and CDR2 from the germline V gene are SEHNR and FQNEAQ (reference sequence). The CDR3 is made up of 15 amino acids. As DNA, the CDR3 is TGTGCCAGCAGCTCCTCGACCGGTTACCGGGGGGAGCTGTTTTTT. Its protein is CASSSSTGYRGELFF.

This clonotype was detected only a few times. V is TRBV10-3 and J is TRBJ2-2, with TRBD2 matching over 14 bases. The germline V gene encodes CDR1 ENHRY and CDR2 SYGVKD. V was pared by 4 bases and J by 2 bases, with 6 bases of the junction left unmatched. CDR3 length: 18 amino acids. The CDR3 spells CAISARTSGGPNTGELFF. The CDR3 DNA reads TGTGCCATCAGTGCTCGGACTAGCGGGGGGCCAAACACCGGGGAGCTGTTTTTT.

This clonotype showed up just a few times. The chain recombines TRBV12-3 or TRBV12-4 with TRBJ2-7; D remains unclear. V was pared by 3 bases and J by 3 bases, with 21 bases between. This CDR3 region has 17 residues. In DNA form, the CDR3 reads TGTGCCAGCAGTTTCATGACCGACACTTATACCATCTACGAGCAGTACTTC. Its translation: CASSFMTDTYTIYEQYF.

The sample holds a few counts of this clonotype. DNA for the CDR3: TGTGCCAGTAGTATAGGAGGGGGCTGGAATGAGCAGTTCTTC. Its translation is CASSIGGGWNEQFF. The J gene is TRBJ2-1, the V gene TRBV19; 7 bases align to TRBD1. Germline CDR1 and CDR2: LNHDA and SQIVND (reference sequence). Trimming at V came to 1 base and at J to 7 bases, leaving 4 bases not matched to a gene. This CDR3 comprises 14 residues.

This clonotype was counted between two and nine times. V gene TRBV15 combines with J gene TRBJ2-3; no clear D gene. CDR1 is LNHNV and CDR2 is YYDKDF in the germline V gene (reference sequence). V was trimmed by 0 bases and J by 0 bases, leaving 4 bases between them. CDR3 length: 14 amino acids. The CDR3 loop is CATSRDVSTDTQYF. The CDR3 coding sequence is TGTGCCACCAGCAGAGACGTTAGCACAGATACGCAGTATTTT.